This passage covers 6 T cell receptor beta chains from one sample sequenced in a study of T cell changes during pregnancy in multiple sclerosis. The assay was immunoSEQ multiplex PCR, and TCRdb's table has in-frame clones only and misses some. The sample has some 140,000 clones; about 95% are singletons. The material sequenced was peripheral blood, taken after pregnancy. The receptors derive from a female donor with multiple sclerosis, enrolled in a pregnancy study.

This sequence joins TRBV7-2 and TRBJ1-4; D remains unclear. Per germline, CDR1 SGHTA and CDR2 FQGNSA. V was shortened by 3 bases and J by 11 bases, with 10 bases between the two germline ends. This CDR3 contains 12 residues. CDR3 sequence (DNA): TGTGCCAGCAGCTTTGAGGGAGGGAAACTGTTTTTT. It translates to CASSFEGGKLFF. Full variable domain (missing parts from reference TRBV7-2 and TRBJ1-4): GAGVSQSPSNKVTEKGKDVELRCDPISGHTALYWYRQSLGQGLEFLIYFQGNSAPDKSGLPSDRFSAERTGGSVSTLTIQRTQQEDSAVYLCASSFEGGKLFFGSGTQLSVL.

The chain links TRBV29-1 to TRBJ2-1, with 7 positions matching TRBD2. Germline V gives CDR1 SQVTM, CDR2 ANQGSEA. The CDR3 totals 16 residues. V gave up 3 bases and J gave up 0 bases; unmatched junction bases: 8. CDR3 in DNA: TGCAGCGTTGATTTTACAGCGGGAAGCTCCTACAATGAGCAGTTCTTC. It encodes CSVDFTAGSSYNEQFF.

The rearrangement links TRBV28 to TRBJ2-5; D gene ambiguous. The CDR3 has 13 amino acids. V shed 3 bases and J shed 0 bases, with 5 bases lying between them. The germline V gene has CDR1 MDHEN and CDR2 SYDVKM. The CDR3 DNA follows: TGTGCCAGCAGTTTCTTATACCAAGAGACCCAGTACTTC. Encoded protein: CASSFLYQETQYF. The full variable domain, rest sourced from reference TRBV28 and TRBJ2-5, is DVKVTQSSRYLVKRTGEKVFLECVQDMDHENMFWYRQDPGLGLRLIYFSYDVKMKEKGDIPEGYSVSREKKERFSLILESASTNQTSMYLCASSFLYQETQYFGPGTRLLVL.

The table lists this clone with a count of one. The chain is built from TRBV5-1 and TRBJ2-1, with TRBD2 identical over 9 bases. Trimming took 1 base from V and 7 from J; bases not matched to a gene: 9. The CDR3 spans 16 residues. Germline CDR1 is SGHRS and CDR2 is YFSETQ. CDR3 bases: TGCGCCAGCAGCTTGAAGTCAGCGGGAGGTGGGAATGAGCAGTTCTTC. It specifies CASSLKSAGGGNEQFF.

This rearrangement joins TRBV28 to TRBJ1-5; D is uncertain. The V end was cut by 2 bases, the J end by 4 bases, with 12 bases between. Germline V lookup: CDR1 MDHEN, CDR2 SYDVKM. The CDR3 has 15 amino acids. This chain's CDR3 is CASSLGGQDNQPQHF. The CDR3 DNA is TGTGCCAGCAGTTTAGGAGGCCAGGATAATCAGCCCCAGCATTTT.

The chain joins TRBV14 to TRBJ2-7; the D gene is possibly TRBD1 (6 bases). CDR1 and CDR2 from the germline V gene are SGHDN and FVKESK. Between the trimmed V and J ends, which lost 0 bases and 6 bases, there was a span of 24 bases. CDR3 length equals 18 residues. CDR3 sequence (DNA): TGTGCCAGCAGCCAAGATCTCCCTACAGGGCTAACTTTATCCGAGCAGTACTTC. It is translated as CASSQDLPTGLTLSEQYF.